This T cell receptor (beta chain) was sequenced for a study of early stage breast cancer tumors (dated by TCRdb to the late 2010s). Regarding the research as a whole: Of the roughly 15 invasive breast tumors, approximately 11 were found to be estrogen receptor-positive, progesterone receptor-positive and HER2-negative. About 70% of the 12 ER+/PR+/HER2- tumors were invasive ductal carcinomas, while the other four were invasive lobular carcinomas. Across all samples, 2,651,842 templates representing under 1.3 million unique clonotypes were detected. On average, each sample got 7.5 to 10-fold read coverage.

Here is what the overall study found, with its caveats: Compared with adjacent normal breast tissue, tumors had higher clonality and roughly 2.5-fold greater T cell density. Because the cohort was small, analysis by tumor subtype was not possible. Enriched TCRB sequences shared across patients were mostly commonly generated sequences, unlikely to play an important role in the tumor microenvironment. Repertoires from blood and normal breast were more alike than repertoires from blood and tumor, and in about 90% of the 16 patients, comparing each tissue with blood separated tumor from normal. Chain pairing and functional markers such as CD4, CD8 and FOXP3 were not captured by bulk genomic DNA sequencing of unsorted cells.

The study profiled bulk TCR beta-chain repertoires in matched peripheral blood, tumor and adjacent normal breast tissue taken from fewer than 20 patients with early-stage breast cancer. Before surgery, whole blood (about 5-10 mL) was collected into EDTA tubes and processed within 2 hours. Ficoll-Paque centrifugation in SepMate-50 tubes was used to isolate peripheral blood mononuclear cells. PBMCs were cryopreserved in aliquots of about 2 to 4.5 million cells in 90% FBS with about 10% DMSO and kept in liquid nitrogen. The Qiagen AllPrep DNA/RNA Mini kit was used to extract genomic DNA. Two independent genomic DNA replicates were amplified for each sample, with around 0.5 ug used for blood and about 1.5 ug for tumor or normal breast. Following the manufacturer's instructions, the ImmunoSeq Intro kit was used to carry out TCRB sequencing on genomic DNA. The multiplex PCR ran for about 31 cycles using proprietary primers and spike-in control sequences for absolute quantification. Single-end 150-bp reads were used to sequence an 87-bp fragment spanning the CDR3 and the flanking V and J genes. Seven samples, with two replicates for each sample, were multiplexed per lane of an Illumina MiSeq using version 3.0 chemistry. Under the source paper's analysis protocol: Raw data were processed by the vendor's proprietary pipeline, with both replicates merged into one result per sample. To define clonotypes, the study grouped productive rearrangements that shared the V-gene family, CDR3 amino acid sequence and J-gene segment. Clonality was calculated as 1 minus the normalized Shannon entropy (Pielou evenness) of TCRB abundances. T cell density was estimated by dividing total templates by the number of input cells inferred from the DNA input amount. Recon, run with its default parameters, was used to estimate overall repertoire diversity and clonality. Clonotypes with over 0.1% abundance in tumor and at least 32-fold higher abundance in tumor than in normal breast were defined as tumor-enriched. TCRdb provides this immuneACCESS table in a form limited to in-frame rearrangements. Some clones are lacking; in checked studies, under half of them reflect an unresolved V gene, and why the rest are absent is not known. The DNA gave D and trimming, while V, J and clone size come from that table. This sample has 45,000 to 50,000 clones in its table, and about 83% of those were observed once. The ten most abundant clones make up around 1.5% of the sample.

In the germline V gene, CDR1 corresponds to LGHNT and CDR2 to FRNRAP. V is trimmed back by 0 bases and J by 8 bases, and the junction contains 17 bases that no gene match accounts for. Taken from cysteine to phenylalanine, the CDR3 has 18 residues. Only CDR3 DNA remains: 54 bases, in frame from the first base. Comments on this clone: The antigen it binds to is not known. No base-level quality is on record; no much larger clone is a single base apart.

What was sequenced was blood. The receptor chain draws on TRBV12-5 and TRBJ2-7, and TRBD1 matches 9 of the central bases. This TCR derives from a person aged 45 to 59 with breast cancer. Here is the DNA: TGTGCTAGTGGTTTGGTACTAATAAGCCAGGACAGGGGCCTAAAGCAGTACTTC. Translated, this gives CASGLVLISQDRGLKQYF.